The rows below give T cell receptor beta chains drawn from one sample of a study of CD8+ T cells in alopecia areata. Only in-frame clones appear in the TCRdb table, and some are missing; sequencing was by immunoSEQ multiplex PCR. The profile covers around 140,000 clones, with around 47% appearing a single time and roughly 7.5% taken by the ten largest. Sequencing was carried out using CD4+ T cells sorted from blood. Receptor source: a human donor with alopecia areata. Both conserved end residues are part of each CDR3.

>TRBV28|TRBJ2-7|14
CASSLSPGLLEQYF
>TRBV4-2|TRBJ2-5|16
CASSQASGLGQETQYF
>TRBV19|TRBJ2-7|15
CASSSRDRLYHEQYF
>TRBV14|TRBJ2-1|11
CASSTKPAQFF
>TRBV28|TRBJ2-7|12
CASTDFGGEQYF
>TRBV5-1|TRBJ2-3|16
CASSVMTSGGTDTQYF
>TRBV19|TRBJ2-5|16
CASRPNPWTIQETQYF
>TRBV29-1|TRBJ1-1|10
CSASHTEAFF
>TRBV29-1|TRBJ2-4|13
CSVSEGGKNIQYF
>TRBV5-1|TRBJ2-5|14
CASSPGLAGETQYF
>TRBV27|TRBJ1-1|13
CASSLSGGLEAFF
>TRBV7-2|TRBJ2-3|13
CASTRGDSDTQYF
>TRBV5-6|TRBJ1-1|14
CASWKGRMNTEAFF
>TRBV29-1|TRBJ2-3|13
CSVGSISTDTQYF